This record concerns one T cell receptor beta chain sequence. The antigen is undetermined. This entry is derived from a study of blood T cells in healthy people across ages. Study-wide findings and caveats: Total diversity from one million sequenced T cells was likely underestimated. Fewer expanded clones and more diversity marked long-lived versus aged donors.

Through a sample-barcoded 5' primer and a J-beta primer mix, a second PCR was run for roughly 6 to 11 cycles. TCRdb redid the calling of the 5' RACE reads with MiXCR, one entry per CDR3 protein. The sample contains around 800,000 distinct CDR3 sequences, 62% of which appear only once. The study drew donors from healthy Caucasian individuals in Russia aged roughly 6 to 100. Samples each had at least 5 micrograms of total RNA extracted. Germline V gives CDR1 SGHKS, CDR2 YYEKEE (reference sequence). V was trimmed by 0 bases and J by 12 bases, leaving 13 bases between them. The length of the CDR3 is 13 residues.

Sequenced material: blood. The receptor's source is a man under 40 in good health. The chain has TRBV5-5 and TRBJ2-1; possible D gene TRBD1, 6 bases. DNA of the CDR3: TGTGCCAGCAGCTTGGGGTACAGGGTAGGGCAGTTCTTC. It translates to CASSLGYRVGQFF.